The T cell receptor beta chain described here comes from a study of blood T cell repertoires in COVID-19. Turning to the study itself: Whether acute or convalescent, the COVID-19 samples came from the United States, Italy and Spain. The cDNA or gDNA used as material had been derived from T cells, B-cell-depleted T cells, or PBMCs.

Which cohort a participant joined came from the clinical history participants gave. This CDR3 region has 18 residues. Here immunoSEQ multiplex PCR was the method, and the copy in TCRdb shows in-frame clones only, minus some. Among about half a million clones, approximately 86% were seen once, and the ten largest hold around 8%. The genes are TRBV21-1 and TRBJ2-7; the D call TRBD1 from the table was never checked on the DNA. TRBV21-1 is described as a pseudogene. The receptor was derived from an older woman who had recovered from COVID-19. Sequenced material: PBMCs or T cells enriched from blood (not recorded which). CDR3 DNA sequence: TGTGCCAGCAGCAAAAAGGATTTTAGGGGACATCCTTCCTACGAGCAGTACTTC. It yields the protein CASSKKDFRGHPSYEQYF.